This TCR beta chain was observed in a study of T cell responses to AZD1222 COVID-19 vaccine. Concerning this clone: Its antigen is currently unknown.

Profiled with immunoSEQ multiplex PCR; TCRdb holds only in-frame clones, not every one. The sample has 90,000 to 110,000 clones; roughly nine tenths are singletons. General observations from the study: Compared with day 0, the breadth and depth of the Spike-specific TCR repertoire rose significantly after two doses of AZD1222.

This TCR was sampled from an adult in good health. Sequencing used peripheral blood, obtained on day 0 of AZD1222 vaccination.

CDR3 coding DNA: TGTGCCAGCACTTGGGGGCTAGCGGAAATGAGCACAGATACGCAGTATTTT. Amino acids: CASTWGLAEMSTDTQYF. The chain links TRBV11-2 to TRBJ2-3; maybe TRBD2 (7 bases). V was trimmed by 7 bases and J by 0 bases, leaving 20 bases between them. This CDR3 has 17 residues. Germline V lookup: CDR1 SGHAT, CDR2 FQNNGV.